The 7 T cell receptor beta chains reported below all come from one sample, sequenced in a study of blood T cell repertoires in COVID-19. TCRdb's table, derived via immunoSEQ multiplex PCR, lists solely in-frame clones and lacks some. The data hold about 190,000 clones, with roughly 82% observed a single time. The material sequenced was PBMCs or T cells enriched from blood (not recorded which). The receptors were sampled from a woman in her 30s who had recovered from COVID-19.

The chain combines TRBV5-1 with TRBJ1-1; 8 nucleotides line up with TRBD1. CDR1 and CDR2 from the germline V gene are SGHRS and YFSETQ. After removal of 1 base from V and 5 bases from J, the junction contained 7 bases not matched to a gene. The CDR3 covers 15 residues. The chain's CDR3 is CASSLYRTGKTEAFF. CDR3 nucleotide sequence: TGCGCCAGCAGCTTGTATAGGACAGGGAAGACTGAAGCTTTCTTT.

The rearrangement uses TRBV27 and TRBJ2-6, with D tentatively TRBD1 (5 bases). The CDR3 totals 16 residues. Trimming stripped 5 bases from V and 0 bases from J, with 11 bases between. Germline V gene lookup returns CDR1 MNHEY and CDR2 SMNVEV (reference sequence). In DNA, the CDR3 is TGTGCCAGCAGTCCCCGACAGCGCTCTGGGGCCAACGTCCTGACTTTC. Its protein is CASSPRQRSGANVLTF.

This sequence joins TRBV7-8 and TRBJ2-2; 11 nucleotides agree with TRBD2. V lost 8 bases to trimming and J lost 3 bases; unmatched junction nucleotides: 8. The CDR3 has 16 residues. The V gene's germline CDR1 is SGHVS and CDR2 FQNEAQ. CDR3 sequence (DNA): TGTGCCAGCCTCCCAAGGGGACTAGCGGACACCGGGGAGCTGTTTTTT. Its translation: CASLPRGLADTGELFF.

This chain uses TRBV5-1 with TRBJ1-4; maybe TRBD1 (5 bases). V lost 2 bases, J lost 6 bases, and 11 bases lay in between. The length of the CDR3 is 14 residues. Germline CDR1 is SGHRS and CDR2 is YFSETQ. CDR3 residues: CASSFRGNDEKLFF. CDR3 DNA: TGCGCCAGCAGCTTCCGGGGGAATGATGAAAAACTGTTTTTT. The full variable domain, rest sourced from reference TRBV5-1 and TRBJ1-4, is KAGVTQTPRYLIKTRGQQVTLSCSPISGHRSVSWYQQTPGQGLQFLFEYFSETQRNKGNFPGRFSGRQFSNSRSEMNVSTLELGDSALYLCASSFRGNDEKLFFGSGTQLSVL.

The V and J genes are TRBV21-1 and TRBJ2-3; the table names TRBD1, a call not compared with the DNA. TRBV21-1 is labeled a pseudogene. The CDR3 has 21 amino acids. The CDR3: CASSIRQGSAITRTSTDTQYF. The CDR3 DNA is TGTGCCAGCAGCATCCGACAGGGGTCAGCCATAACGAGGACTAGCACAGATACGCAGTATTTT.

V gene TRBV19 combines with J gene TRBJ1-1; D is possibly TRBD1 (5 bases). V lost 6 bases and J 3 bases, leaving 17 bases between the germline ends. The CDR3 is 15 residues long. The germline gives CDR1 LNHDA, CDR2 SQIVND (reference sequence). As DNA, the CDR3 is TGTGCCAGTAGGCCGCAGGGTAGGTCGTACACTGAAGCTTTCTTT. Protein sequence: CASRPQGRSYTEAFF.

As to this clone: Other DNA variants within this sample encode the same CDR3. This chain connects TRBV25-1 to TRBJ2-7, with D perhaps matching TRBD2 (5 bases). The V end was cut by 6 bases, the J end by 1 base, with 7 bases between. This CDR3 is built from 12 residues. Germline V gives CDR1 MGHDK, CDR2 SYGVNS. The DNA for the CDR3 is TGTGCCAGCAGGACGGGATCCTACGAGCAGTACTTC. Its translation is CASRTGSYEQYF.